One sample yielded the 28 T cell receptor beta chains listed below, sequenced in a study of a mutant IDH1 vaccine in newly diagnosed glioma. Time point given: week 35, safety follow-up. In every dose of vaccine, 300 ug of mutant IDH1 20-mer peptide was given alongside topical imiquimod. Antigens of these TCRs are unknown. Libraries were prepared by immunoSEQ multiplex PCR; TCRdb keeps only in-frame clonotypes and omits some of them. The sample holds 60,000 or so clones, around 80% seen once. Here the sequenced sample was PBMCs, taken from a glioma patient whose treatment included an IDH1 peptide vaccine. These receptors all stem from a man aged 25-40 years with glioma.

The V call is TRBV27, the J call TRBJ2-7; D is unresolved. The CDR3 contains 17 residues. Trimming pared 0 bases from V and 0 bases from J, leaving 15 bases between. CDR1 and CDR2 (germline): MNHEY, SMNVEV (reference sequence). The CDR3 bases are TGTGCCAGCAGTTTATCCACACCAACCTTTAGCTCCTACGAGCAGTACTTC. This gives the protein CASSLSTPTFSSYEQYF.

Only a few counts were recorded for this clone. The same CDR3 arises from other DNA sequences in this sample as well. This chain connects TRBV15 to TRBJ1-5; 11 bases are shared with TRBD1. Trimming took 1 base from V and 2 from J; bases not matched to a gene: 1. There are 16 residues in the CDR3. Per germline, CDR1 LNHNV and CDR2 YYDKDF (reference sequence). The CDR3 here is CATSRGTGGRNQPQHF. The CDR3 nucleotides are TGTGCCACCAGCAGAGGGACAGGGGGCCGCAATCAGCCCCAGCATTTT.

This clone has a handful of counts. The chain couples TRBV18 to TRBJ1-2; weak D call: TRBD1 (5 bases). Germline V gene sequence: CDR1 KGHSH, CDR2 LQKENI. Trimming removed 3 bases from V and 4 bases from J, with 21 bases in between. This CDR3 contains 17 residues. CDR3 residues: CASSPRLDKESFYGYTF. The CDR3 nucleotides read TGTGCCAGCTCACCTCGTCTGGACAAGGAAAGCTTCTATGGCTACACCTTC.

The chain has TRBV6-1 and TRBJ2-6, with 7 bases lining up with TRBD1. Germline-derived CDR1 and CDR2 are MNHNS and SASEGT. V gave up 8 bases and J gave up 0 bases; unmatched junction bases: 4. CDR3 length equals 15 residues. CDR3 sequence: CASRQGSSGANVLTF. The CDR3 nucleotides read TGTGCCAGCCGACAGGGCAGCTCTGGGGCCAACGTCCTGACTTTC.

The chain couples TRBV19 to TRBJ2-6; D remains unclear. Trimming left V 3 bases short and J 3 bases short, with 9 bases between. CDR1 and CDR2 (germline): LNHDA, SQIVND (reference sequence). This CDR3 region has 15 residues. CDR3 sequence reads: CASSILGYGANVLTF. The CDR3 DNA is TGTGCCAGTAGTATTTTGGGGTATGGGGCCAACGTCCTGACTTTC.

The V gene is TRBV30, the J gene TRBJ1-5; D is unresolved. Germline V gene lookup returns CDR1 GTSNPN and CDR2 SVGIG (reference sequence). V was clipped by 3 bases and J by 2 bases, with 8 bases between them. This CDR3 has 13 residues. CDR3 sequence (DNA): TGTGCCTGGAGCGTGAGAGGCAATCAGCCCCAGCATTTT. Its translation is CAWSVRGNQPQHF.

The rearrangement joins TRBV15 to TRBJ2-7; 7 bases line up with TRBD1. Germline values: CDR1 LNHNV, CDR2 YYDKDF (reference sequence). With 3 bases clipped from V and 3 bases from J, the junction kept 5 bases outside the gene matches. This CDR3 has 14 amino acids. The CDR3 coding sequence is TGTGCCACCAGCAGGGAGGACAGGAACTACGAGCAGTACTTC. It specifies CATSREDRNYEQYF.

V gene TRBV30 combines with J gene TRBJ2-7, with D tentatively TRBD2 (6 bases). The CDR3 consists of 15 residues. The V end was cut by 1 base, the J end by 4 bases, with 17 bases between. CDR1 and CDR2 (germline): GTSNPN, SVGIG (reference sequence). CDR3 sequence reads: CAWSGLGGERYEQYF. The CDR3 coding sequence is TGTGCCTGGAGTGGCCTGGGCGGGGAGAGATACGAGCAGTACTTC.

V and J are TRBV5-8 and TRBJ2-1, with 12 bases lining up with TRBD2. This CDR3 is 18 amino acids long. After removal of 1 base from V and 10 bases from J, the junction contained 15 bases not matched to a gene. Germline loops: CDR1 SGHTS, CDR2 YDEGEE. The CDR3 here is CASSLFRSWLAGGHEQFF. Written as DNA, the CDR3 is TGTGCCAGCAGCTTGTTTCGAAGTTGGCTAGCGGGGGGGCACGAGCAGTTCTTC.

CDR3 nucleotides: TGCAGCGGAAGACAGGGGAACGAAAAACTGTTTTTT. Translated, it gives CSGRQGNEKLFF. The chain links TRBV29-1 to TRBJ1-4, with 8 bases matching TRBD1. Germline V lookup: CDR1 SQVTM, CDR2 ANQGSEA. The CDR3 sequence is 12 residues long. Trimming removed 7 bases from V and 8 bases from J; junction bases left unmatched: 6.

This clone was seen a single time. The rearrangement links TRBV6-5 to TRBJ2-3; D gene unclear. V was shortened by 5 bases and J by 2 bases, with 14 bases between the two germline ends. This CDR3 comprises 15 residues. The germline V gene has CDR1 MNHEY and CDR2 SVGAGI. This chain's CDR3 is CASSLTRASTDTQYF. For the CDR3, the DNA is TGTGCCAGCAGTCTGACTCGAGCTTCCACAGATACGCAGTATTTT.

This clone was counted a single time. This chain joins TRBV18 and TRBJ2-5; TRBD1 matches at 8 bases. The CDR3 covers 15 residues. Germline V gives CDR1 KGHSH, CDR2 LQKENI. The ends lost 1 base at V and 5 bases at J; junction bases unmatched: 6. The CDR3 region is CASSPLGQGDETQYF. The CDR3 nucleotides are TGTGCCAGCTCACCACTCGGACAGGGCGATGAGACCCAGTACTTC. Based on the CDR3 plus reference TRBV18 and TRBJ2-5, the full variable domain is NAGVMQNPRHLVRRRGQEARLRCSPMKGHSHVYWYRQLPEEGLKFMVYLQKENIIDESGMPKERFSAEFPKEGPSILRIQQVVRGDSAAYFCASSPLGQGDETQYFGPGTRLLVL.

This chain joins TRBV18 and TRBJ2-2; 9 bases are shared with TRBD1. CDR1 and CDR2 from the germline V gene are KGHSH and LQKENI. The CDR3 runs to 15 residues. V lost 3 bases to trimming and J lost 2 bases; unmatched junction nucleotides: 1. The CDR3, as DNA: TGTGCCAGCTCACCTACAGGGGGCAACACCGGGGAGCTGTTTTTT. Protein sequence: CASSPTGGNTGELFF.

The chain has TRBV7-9 and TRBJ1-5; tentatively, D is TRBD1 (6 bases). V lost 3 bases and J 4 bases, leaving 13 bases between the germline ends. Germline CDR1 is SEHNR and CDR2 is FQNEAQ (reference sequence). The CDR3 is 15 residues long. DNA of the CDR3: TGTGCCAGCAGCTTTAGTTGGGACACAAATCAGCCCCAGCATTTT. This translates into CASSFSWDTNQPQHF.

CDR3 nucleotide sequence: TGTGCCACCTTCGAGGGGGGGCGAGGCACTGAAGCTTTCTTT. Protein: CATFEGGRGTEAFF. The V and J genes are TRBV28 and TRBJ1-1; maybe TRBD1 (6 bases). V was clipped by 10 bases and J by 4 bases, with 19 bases between them. The CDR3 loop spans 14 amino acids. Germline values: CDR1 MDHEN, CDR2 SYDVKM.

This clone was recorded once. The chain uses TRBV6-5 and TRBJ1-1; possibly TRBD1 for D (5 bases). Deletions cut 0 bases from V and 0 bases from J, with 8 bases between. The CDR3 has 15 amino acids. Germline CDR1 and CDR2: MNHEY and SVGAGI. CDR3 in amino acids: CASSYSADMNTEAFF. DNA of the CDR3: TGTGCCAGCAGTTACTCCGCGGACATGAACACTGAAGCTTTCTTT.

V and J are TRBV7-8 and TRBJ1-1; D is uncertain. V gave up 2 bases and J gave up 3 bases, with 22 bases separating them. The CDR3 has 18 amino acids. Germline-derived CDR1 and CDR2 are SGHVS and FQNEAQ. CDR3 DNA sequence: TGTGCCAGCAGCTTAAGGATGAAGTTGGCATTTGGCGACACTGAAGCTTTCTTT. Protein: CASSLRMKLAFGDTEAFF.

V and J are TRBV7-2 and TRBJ1-1, with 8 bases lining up with TRBD1. The ends lost 4 bases at V and 0 bases at J; junction bases unmatched: 4. The CDR3 runs to 15 residues. The germline V gene has CDR1 SGHTA and CDR2 FQGNSA. CDR3 loop: CASSSGQGLNTEAFF. The CDR3 nucleotides are TGTGCCAGCAGCTCTGGACAGGGATTGAACACTGAAGCTTTCTTT. Drawing the rest from reference TRBV7-2 and TRBJ1-1, the complete variable domain is GAGVSQSPSNKVTEKGKDVELRCDPISGHTALYWYRQSLGQGLEFLIYFQGNSAPDKSGLPSDRFSAERTGGSVSTLTIQRTQQEDSAVYLCASSSGQGLNTEAFFGQGTRLTVV.

The rearrangement uses TRBV6-1 and TRBJ2-6; D gene ambiguous. This CDR3 spans 16 amino acids. V gave up 4 bases and J gave up 0 bases, with 10 bases separating them. CDR1 and CDR2 (germline): MNHNS, SASEGT. The CDR3 DNA is TGTGCCAGCAGTGCGACTGCAAACTCTGGGGCCAACGTCCTGACTTTC. Its translation: CASSATANSGANVLTF.

V usage is TRBV14 and J usage is TRBJ2-1; 9 bases are shared with TRBD2. Germline V gives CDR1 SGHDN, CDR2 FVKESK. Trimming at V came to 4 bases and at J to 4 bases, leaving 14 bases not matched to a gene. The CDR3 totals 18 residues. The CDR3 protein is CASSPRRAGGKLYNEQFF. CDR3 DNA sequence: TGTGCCAGCAGCCCCCGACGGGCGGGGGGGAAACTTTACAATGAGCAGTTCTTC.

The chain recombines TRBV12-5 with TRBJ2-3, with D perhaps matching TRBD2 (7 bases). In germline, CDR1 is LGHNT, CDR2 FRNRAP. CDR3 size: 14 residues. Trimming removed 7 bases from V and 4 bases from J, with 15 bases in between. CDR3 sequence: CASAGGEFADTQYF. The CDR3 nucleotides are TGTGCTAGTGCGGGGGGCGAGTTCGCAGATACGCAGTATTTT.

The rearrangement uses TRBV7-8 and TRBJ1-5; 9 nucleotides match TRBD1. Germline CDR1 is SGHVS and CDR2 is FQNEAQ. CDR3 length equals 13 residues. The junction had 3 bases not matched to a gene; V was cut back by 3 bases and J by 9 bases. This CDR3 is CASSLGQGGPQHF. DNA of the CDR3: TGTGCCAGCAGCTTGGGACAGGGAGGGCCCCAGCATTTT.

The chain is built from TRBV28 and TRBJ1-5; D is ambiguous. The V end was cut by 4 bases, the J end by 4 bases, with 5 bases between. Germline V gives CDR1 MDHEN, CDR2 SYDVKM. CDR3 size: 12 residues. CDR3 loop: CASSSPNQPQHF. The CDR3 region has the DNA TGTGCCAGCAGTTCACCAAATCAGCCCCAGCATTTT.

The rearrangement links TRBV7-8 to TRBJ2-4; 7 bases map to TRBD2. The CDR3 runs to 18 residues. Per the germline V gene, CDR1 is SGHVS and CDR2 is FQNEAQ. Trimming at V came to 3 bases and at J to 0 bases, leaving 11 bases not matched to a gene. In DNA form, the CDR3 reads TGTGCCAGCAGCTTCGCCGATCCGGGGGGTTCAGCCAAAAACATTCAGTACTTC. Amino acids: CASSFADPGGSAKNIQYF.

The chain uses TRBV6-1 and TRBJ2-5; either TRBD1 or TRBD2 may supply D (6 bases each). CDR3 size: 15 residues. V was shortened by 0 bases and J by 4 bases, with 12 bases between the two germline ends. Germline V CDR1 and CDR2: MNHNS, SASEGT. CDR3 region: CASSEAGGTLETQYF. The CDR3 DNA follows: TGTGCCAGCAGTGAAGCGGGGGGCACGTTAGAGACCCAGTACTTC.

Only a few counts were recorded for this clone. CDR3 DNA sequence: TGTGCCAGCAGTTTATTCCGGGACAGCCTTTCGGCTTTCTTT. This sequence encodes CASSLFRDSLSAFF. The rearrangement links TRBV27 to TRBJ1-1; TRBD1 agrees at 7 bases. The CDR3 has 14 amino acids. Trimming at V came to 1 base and at J to 11 bases, leaving 10 bases not matched to a gene. Germline CDR1 MNHEY, CDR2 SMNVEV (reference sequence).

This clone has a handful of counts. The chain carries TRBV27 and TRBJ1-1; maybe TRBD1 (5 bases). The V gene's germline CDR1 is MNHEY and CDR2 SMNVEV (reference sequence). The CDR3 loop spans 15 amino acids. Trimming removed 6 bases from V and 1 base from J, with 15 bases in between. CDR3 protein: CASRDQGTPNTEAFF. The CDR3 nucleotides are TGTGCCAGCAGAGATCAGGGAACACCGAACACTGAAGCTTTCTTT.

The rearrangement links TRBV19 to TRBJ2-1; 10 nucleotides agree with TRBD2. J gave up 4 bases and V 1 base, and 7 bases lay outside the gene matches. Per the germline V gene, CDR1 is LNHDA and CDR2 is SQIVND (reference sequence). This CDR3 region has 17 residues. The CDR3 DNA reads as TGTGCCAGTAGTATAGGGAGGACTAGCGGCTCATACAATGAGCAGTTCTTC. It encodes CASSIGRTSGSYNEQFF. Looking up the rest from reference TRBV19 and TRBJ2-1 gives the full variable domain: DGGITQSPKYLFRKEGQNVTLSCEQNLNHDAMYWYRQDPGQGLRLIYYSQIVNDFQKGDIAEGYSVSREKKESFPLTVTSAQKNPTAFYLCASSIGRTSGSYNEQFFGPGTRLTVL.